Listed here is a single T cell receptor (beta chain). This specimen belongs to a study of blood T cell repertoires in COVID-19. Turning to the study itself: Spain, Italy and the United States supplied samples that represented acute and convalescent COVID-19.

The CDR3 runs to 15 residues. Germline loops: CDR1 SGHAT, CDR2 FQNNGV. V lost 1 base, J lost 7 bases, and 13 bases lay in between. Adults between roughly 18 and 100 years of age took part from fewer than 30 US areas. All exposed participants met a person with COVID-19 within 2 weeks before entering the study. Authors' data handling: Estimated nucleated cell counts came from reference gene primer amplification. Using immunoSEQ multiplex PCR, the repertoire was profiled, and TCRdb retains in-frame clones only, with some absent. That table supplies the V and J calls and clone size; D and trimming were determined from the DNA. The repertoire holds around 200,000 clones, with 70% to 90% as singletons.

Source material: PBMCs or T cells enriched from blood (not recorded which). The chain recombines TRBV11-2 with TRBJ1-4; tentatively, D is TRBD1 (5 bases). This sequence originates from a woman aged 25 to 39 who had been exposed to COVID-19. As DNA, the CDR3 is TGTGCCAGCAGCTTAGTGGGGGGATACGGTGAAAAACTGTTTTTT. Protein: CASSLVGGYGEKLFF.